The entry below describes one T cell receptor (beta chain). The target antigen is unknown. The junction shows a germline mismatch at one end, possibly a read error. The CDR3 extends over 14 amino acids. Germline CDR1 is MGHRA and CDR2 is YSYEKL. This sample stems from a study of OX40 agonist ivuxolimab in advanced cancers. Overall study results and limits: Low clonal expansion, among the lowest seen, marked partial responders at 0.1-3.0 mg/kg. Clones of CD4+ and CD8+ blood T cells grew by week 6 at doses of 0.1 to 3.0 mg/kg.

Blood specimens came from baseline, cycle 4 day 1, and cycle 7 day 1. Only in-frame clones appear in the TCRdb table, and some are missing; sequencing was by immunoSEQ multiplex PCR. The sample consists of almost 85,000 clones, 90% to 95% of them appearing once. The V gene is TRBV4-1, the J gene TRBJ2-7, with TRBD2 as a possible D gene (6 bases). This receptor was identified in an adult with an advanced solid tumor such as melanoma, head and neck, liver or kidney cancer. The sample consisted of CD4+ or CD8+ T cells sorted from blood, taken in a trial of the OX40 agonist ivuxolimab. The CDR3 here is CASSHGGGPYAQYF. CDR3 in DNA: TGCGCCAGCAGCCATGGGGGAGGCCCTTACGCGCAGTACTTC.